This TCR beta chain was recovered during a study of siplizumab effects on memory and regulatory T cells. General observations from the study: Major contributors to the alloresponse seemed to be naive T cells, which also appeared more diverse than memory cells.

This clone turned up a few times. Its antigen is unknown. Profiled with immunoSEQ multiplex PCR; TCRdb holds only in-frame clones, not every one. The table lists approximately 110,000 clones, about 93% of them singletons. V was shortened by 2 bases and J by 10 bases, with 6 bases between the two germline ends. The CDR3 totals 12 residues. Per germline, CDR1 MNHEY and CDR2 SVGAGI. The chain recombines TRBV6-5 with TRBJ1-6; unclear D gene. This clonotype was obtained from a human donor in good health. Sequencing was performed on CD4+ T cells sorted from blood. In DNA form, the CDR3 reads TGTGCCAGCAGTTACACGGGCTCACCCCTCCACTTT. It is translated as CASSYTGSPLHF.